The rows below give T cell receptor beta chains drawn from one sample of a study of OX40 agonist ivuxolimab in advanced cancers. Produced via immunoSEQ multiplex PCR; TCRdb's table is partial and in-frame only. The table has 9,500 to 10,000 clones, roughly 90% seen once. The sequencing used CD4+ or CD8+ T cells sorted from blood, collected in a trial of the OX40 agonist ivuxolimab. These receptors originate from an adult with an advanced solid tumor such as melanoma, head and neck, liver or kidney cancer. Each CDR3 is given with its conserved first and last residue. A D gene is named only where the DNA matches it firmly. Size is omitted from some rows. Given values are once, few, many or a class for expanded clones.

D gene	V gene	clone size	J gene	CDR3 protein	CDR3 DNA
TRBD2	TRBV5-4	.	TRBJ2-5	CASSIGTSAQETQYF	TGTGCCAGCAGCATCGGGACTAGCGCACAAGAGACCCAGTACTTC
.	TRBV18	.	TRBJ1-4	CASSPGQGEKLFF	TGTGCCAGCTCACCAGGTCAGGGGGAAAAACTGTTTTTT
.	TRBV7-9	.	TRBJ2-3	CASSLFRARDGVLGDTQYF	TGTGCCAGCAGCTTATTCCGGGCGAGGGATGGCGTTCTCGGAGATACGCAGTATTTT
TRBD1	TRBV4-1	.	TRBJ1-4	CASRRRQGGEKLFF	TGCGCCAGCAGACGCAGACAGGGTGGCGAAAAACTGTTTTTT
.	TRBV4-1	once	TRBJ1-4	CASSRTVTNEKLFF	TGCGCCAGCAGCCGGACGGTAACTAATGAAAAACTGTTTTTT
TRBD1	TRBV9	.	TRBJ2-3	CASTKGQNTDTQYF	TGTGCCAGCACCAAGGGACAGAACACAGATACGCAGTATTTT
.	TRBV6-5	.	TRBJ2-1	CASIRDPSSYNEQFF	TGTGCCAGCATTCGGGACCCAAGCTCCTACAATGAGCAGTTCTTC
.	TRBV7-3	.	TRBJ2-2	CASSKLLNTGELFF	TGTGCCAGCAGCAAACTACTGAACACCGGGGAGCTGTTTTTT
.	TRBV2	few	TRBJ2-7	CASSAILSSYEQYF	TGTGCCAGCAGTGCCATCTTGAGCTCCTACGAGCAGTACTTC
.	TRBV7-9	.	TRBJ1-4	CASSYWTPATNEKLFF	TGTGCCAGCAGCTACTGGACGCCTGCAACTAATGAAAAACTGTTTTTT
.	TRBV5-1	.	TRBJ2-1	CASSSREGGEQFF	TGCGCCAGCAGCTCCCGGGAAGGGGGTGAGCAGTTCTTC
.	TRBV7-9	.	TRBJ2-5	CASSLQMETQYF	TGTGCCAGCAGCTTACAAATGGAGACCCAGTACTTC
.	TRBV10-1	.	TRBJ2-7	CASSEGRVTYEQYF	TGCGCCAGCAGTGAGGGCAGGGTCACCTACGAGCAGTACTTC
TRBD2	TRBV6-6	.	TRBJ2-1	CASSYSGLGWGSEQFF	TGTGCCAGCAGTTACTCGGGACTAGGGTGGGGGAGTGAGCAGTTCTTC
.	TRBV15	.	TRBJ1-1	CATSREGLEAFF	TGTGCCACCAGCAGAGAAGGCCTTGAAGCTTTCTTT
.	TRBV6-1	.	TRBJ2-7	CASSQTGIEQYF	TGTGCCAGCAGTCAGACAGGTATCGAGCAGTACTTC
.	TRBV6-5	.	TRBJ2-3	CASPYGTSTDTQYF	TGTGCCAGCCCCTATGGGACTAGCACAGATACGCAGTATTTT